This TCR beta chain was obtained from a study of T cells of healthy individuals. Germline V lookup: CDR1 SGHRS, CDR2 YFSETQ. Deletions cut 2 bases from V and 3 bases from J, with 9 bases between. This CDR3 is 13 amino acids long. MiXCR was run by TCRdb on the 5' RACE reads, yielding one entry per CDR3 protein. The table has about 57,000 distinct CDR3 sequences, around 15% seen once. The chain recombines TRBV5-1 with TRBJ2-7; no definite D call. The TCR sequence derives from a human donor in good health. The CDR3 loop reads CASSFGGDYEQYF. The CDR3 DNA sequence: TGCGCCAGCAGCTTCGGCGGCGACTACGAGCAGTACTTC.